The source of this T cell receptor beta chain is a study of shared clonotypes between healthy human individuals. Across the study: Researchers drew samples from a couple of women and a few men aged 18 to 49.

As concerns this clone: With a far larger clone one base away, a read error is the likely cause. The CDR3 does not close with the conserved phenylalanine or tryptophan, likely indicating a read error.

Unsorted PBMC DNA went through sequencing on ten immunoSEQ deep assay plates. Clones were read by immunoSEQ multiplex PCR, and TCRdb kept only the in-frame ones, dropping some. The data show hundreds of thousands of clones, roughly four fifths seen once. Free of recent acute infections or vaccinations, the donors were healthy HIV-negative adults. Genomic DNA, for the unsorted samples, came from about 90 million PBMCs. Trimming took off 4 bases at V and 6 bases at J, with 15 bases between the two ends. The CDR3 spans 13 residues. Germline CDR1 SQVTM, CDR2 ANQGSEA. This sequence originates from a middle-aged woman in good health. Some clones in this sample may be carry-over from other donors' samples. The V and J genes are TRBV29-1 and TRBJ1-1; tentative D call: TRBD1 (6 bases). What was sequenced was PBMCs. CDR3 region: CSVVRTEGSEAFS. In DNA form, the CDR3 reads TGCAGCGTTGTTAGGACAGAGGGCTCTGAAGCTTTCTCT.